This T cell receptor beta chain was retrieved from a study of post-analysis software for immune sequencing data. Findings of the study overall: Patients with multiple sclerosis recorded significantly lower normalized Chao1 diversity than controls, the study found.

Regarding this clonotype: Antigen unknown. An end of the junction differs from the germline gene, which may be a read error.

TCR beta libraries were prepared from cDNA with unique molecular identifiers. TCRdb re-analysed the PCR reads in MiXCR, keeping a single row per CDR3 protein. Altogether approximately 150,000 distinct CDR3 sequences are present, roughly 30% being singletons, with the ten largest covering around 1.5%. This TCR was recovered from a girl between 10 and 17 years old with multiple sclerosis. The sample comprised blood.

This CDR3 is CASGLSSYNPPPHF. DNA for the CDR3: TGTGCCAGCGGCCTAAGCTCCTATAATCCACCCCCCCACTTT. The chain recombines TRBV28 with TRBJ1-6; no definite D call. Germline CDR1 reads MDHEN; CDR2 reads SYDVKM. The CDR3 runs 14 residues.